This entry lists 25 T cell receptor beta chains sequenced from one sample in a study of blood T cell repertoires in COVID-19. The assay was immunoSEQ multiplex PCR, and TCRdb's table has in-frame clones only and misses some. The repertoire holds 85,000 to 100,000 clones, approximately 88% seen once, with roughly a sixth in the top ten. Sequenced: peripheral blood. Receptors originate from an older woman with acute or convalescent COVID-19.

The rearrangement joins TRBV5-1 to TRBJ2-1, with D tentatively TRBD2 (5 bases). Trimming cost V 1 base and J 7 bases, with 15 bases left between them. The CDR3 is made up of 15 amino acids. Germline V gene lookup returns CDR1 SGHRS and CDR2 YFSETQ. The chain's CDR3 is CASSLSQLAGNEQFF. DNA for the CDR3: TGCGCCAGCAGCTTGTCCCAATTGGCGGGTAATGAGCAGTTCTTC.

This rearrangement joins TRBV7-2 to TRBJ2-7; 10 bases map to TRBD2. The junction had 4 bases not matched to a gene; V was cut back by 1 base and J by 1 base. CDR3 size: 16 residues. From germline, CDR1 is SGHTA and CDR2 FQGNSA. In DNA form, the CDR3 reads TGTGCCAGCAGCTTAGGAAGGACTAGCGGATCCTACGAGCAGTACTTC. It encodes CASSLGRTSGSYEQYF.

The chain joins TRBV28 to TRBJ2-5; perhaps TRBD2 as D (6 bases). Germline CDR1 reads MDHEN; CDR2 reads SYDVKM. The CDR3 is 13 residues long. Trimming took 6 bases from V and 2 from J, leaving 10 bases between them. The CDR3 bases are TGTGCCAGCAGCAGGGACTGGCAAGAGACCCAGTACTTC. It translates to CASSRDWQETQYF.

The CDR3 here is CASQGFAGNTIYF. The CDR3 coding sequence is TGTGCCAGCCAGGGGTTCGCTGGAAACACCATATATTTT. This rearrangement joins TRBV7-9 to TRBJ1-3; D possibly corresponds to TRBD1 (6 bases). The CDR3 is 13 amino acids. Trimming shortened V by 8 bases and J by 2 bases, and 10 bases separated the two germline ends. Germline CDR1 reads SEHNR; CDR2 reads FQNEAQ (reference sequence).

A single count supports this clone. The chain carries TRBV6-1 and TRBJ1-6, with D tentatively TRBD1 (5 bases). Trimming shortened V by 0 bases and J by 10 bases, and 13 bases separated the two germline ends. This CDR3 has 15 residues. The V gene's germline CDR1 is MNHNS and CDR2 SASEGT. In DNA form, the CDR3 reads TGTGCCAGCAGTGAAGCGGGGGGGGTAGGGTCACCCCTCCACTTT. Translating it yields CASSEAGGVGSPLHF.

Here the CDR3 DNA reads TGTGCCAGTAGCCCGGGACAGGGATCTTGGAGCTATGGCTACACCTTC. Translated, it gives CASSPGQGSWSYGYTF. J is TRBJ1-2 and V is TRBV19; 9 positions match TRBD1. Looked up from germline, CDR1 is LNHDA and CDR2 is SQIVND (reference sequence). The CDR3 consists of 16 residues. The J segment lost 4 bases and the V segment lost 6 bases, leaving 12 bases of the junction unmatched.

J is TRBJ2-2 and V is TRBV7-9; 9 bases are a match to TRBD2. The length of the CDR3 is 15 residues. CDR1 is SEHNR, CDR2 FQNEAQ, per germline (reference sequence). V gave up 3 bases and J gave up 5 bases; unmatched junction bases: 4. In DNA, the CDR3 is TGTGCCAGCAGCTTCACTAGCGGGCGGACCGGGGAGCTGTTTTTT. Its translation is CASSFTSGRTGELFF.

The chain carries TRBV11-2 and TRBJ2-1; 8 bases agree with TRBD2. J gave up 14 bases and V 3 bases, and 3 bases lay outside the gene matches. The CDR3 runs to 11 residues. Looked up from germline, CDR1 is SGHAT and CDR2 is FQNNGV. Here the CDR3 reads CASSFGTREFF. The CDR3 DNA is TGTGCCAGCAGCTTCGGGACTAGGGAGTTCTTC.

This sequence joins TRBV27 and TRBJ1-4; TRBD1 agrees at 10 bases. This CDR3 has 14 amino acids. Germline V lookup: CDR1 MNHEY, CDR2 SMNVEV (reference sequence). The trim removed 4 bases at V and 6 bases at J, leaving 2 bases unmatched. The CDR3 protein is CASSYGQGDEKLFF. As DNA, the CDR3 is TGTGCCAGCAGTTATGGACAGGGGGATGAAAAACTGTTTTTT. The full variable domain, completed using reference TRBV27 and TRBJ1-4, is EAQVTQNPRYLITVTGKKLTVTCSQNMNHEYMSWYRQDPGLGLRQIYYSMNVEVTDKGDVPEGYKVSRKEKRNFPLILESPSPNQTSLYFCASSYGQGDEKLFFGSGTQLSVL.

The gene calls are TRBV9 and TRBJ1-3, with 8 bases that match TRBD1. CDR3 size: 16 residues. CDR1 and CDR2 from the germline V gene are SGDLS and YYNGEE. V shed 0 bases, J shed 3 bases, and the junction held 5 bases outside the gene matches. CDR3 amino acids: CASSVAPGTGGNTIYF. Written as DNA, the CDR3 is TGTGCCAGCAGCGTAGCCCCCGGGACAGGTGGAAACACCATATATTTT.

The V call is TRBV30, the J call TRBJ1-2; unclear D gene. The CDR3 runs 13 residues. Germline V gene sequence: CDR1 GTSNPN, CDR2 SVGIG (reference sequence). V was clipped by 5 bases and J by 0 bases, with 10 bases between them. For the CDR3, the DNA is TGTGCCTGGTCTGTCAGTGCTAACTATGGCTACACCTTC. It specifies CAWSVSANYGYTF.

The chain joins TRBV7-9 to TRBJ2-7; no clear D gene. V was shortened by 5 bases and J by 3 bases, with 5 bases between the two germline ends. Germline V gene lookup returns CDR1 SEHNR and CDR2 FQNEAQ (reference sequence). This CDR3 is 11 amino acids long. This CDR3 is CASSPIYEQYF. CDR3 DNA: TGTGCCAGCAGCCCTATCTACGAGCAGTACTTC. Using reference TRBV7-9 and TRBJ2-7 for the parts outside the CDR3, the full variable domain is DTGVSQNPRHKITKRGQNVTFRCDPISEHNRLYWYRQTLGQGPEFLTYFQNEAQLEKSRLLSDRFSAERPKGSFSTLEIQRTEQGDSAMYLCASSPIYEQYFGPGTRLTVT.

The chain joins TRBV9 to TRBJ1-5, with TRBD1 matching 7 bases. The length of the CDR3 is 14 residues. Per the germline V gene, CDR1 is SGDLS and CDR2 is YYNGEE. Germline trimming cut 3 bases from V and 3 bases from J; bases unmatched to any gene: 3. This CDR3 reads CASSAGTVNQPQHF. CDR3 DNA sequence: TGTGCCAGCAGCGCAGGGACAGTCAATCAGCCCCAGCATTTT.

The gene calls are TRBV5-5 and TRBJ1-1, with D possibly matching TRBD1 (5 bases). Germline loops: CDR1 SGHKS, CDR2 YYEKEE (reference sequence). V lost 4 bases and J lost 5, with 18 bases in between. The length of the CDR3 is 15 residues. CDR3 loop: CASSPRGGVITEAFF. In DNA, the CDR3 is TGTGCCAGCAGCCCCCGGGGGGGGGTAATTACTGAAGCTTTCTTT.

The chain carries TRBV27 and TRBJ1-5; tentatively, D is TRBD1 (5 bases). CDR1 is MNHEY and CDR2 is SMNVEV in the germline V gene (reference sequence). The V end was cut by 0 bases, the J end by 2 bases, with 11 bases between. The CDR3 contains 16 residues. CDR3 protein: CASSLSLGGGNQPQHF. The CDR3 DNA reads as TGTGCCAGCAGTTTATCCCTGGGGGGGGGCAATCAGCCCCAGCATTTT.

The V and J genes are TRBV5-6 and TRBJ1-1; a possible D gene is TRBD1 (5 bases). This CDR3 region has 14 residues. V lost 3 bases, J lost 1 base, and 10 bases lay in between. CDR1 is SGHDT, CDR2 YYEEEE, per germline. The CDR3 DNA follows: TGTGCCAGCAGCTCGACAGACTGGAACACTGAAGCTTTCTTT. Translating it yields CASSSTDWNTEAFF.

This chain joins TRBV7-2 and TRBJ1-5; 8 bases line up with TRBD1. The CDR3 runs to 15 residues. Germline loops: CDR1 SGHTA, CDR2 FQGNSA. V lost 5 bases, J lost 4 bases, and 7 bases stayed unmatched. The CDR3 coding sequence is TGTGCCAGCAGCGACTGGACAGGGAGTAATCAGCCCCAGCATTTT. Amino acids: CASSDWTGSNQPQHF.

Concerning this clone: One end of the junction is discordant with germline, which a read error may explain. The V call is TRBV2, the J call TRBJ1-2; 7 nucleotides match TRBD1. The CDR3 runs to 12 residues. From germline, CDR1 is SNHLY and CDR2 FYNNEI. CDR3 amino acids: CKTGSGGYGYTF. In DNA form, the CDR3 reads TGCAAAACAGGCTCAGGGGGCTATGGCTACACCTTC. Full variable domain (missing parts from reference TRBV2 and TRBJ1-2): EPEVTQTPSHQVTQMGQEVILRCVPISNHLYFYWYRQILGQKVEFLVSFYNNEISEKSEIFDDQFSVERPDGSNFTLKIRSTKLEDSAMYFCKTGSGGYGYTFGSGTRLTVV.

The chain uses TRBV11-2 and TRBJ1-4, with 7 nucleotides matching TRBD1. The CDR3 runs 17 residues. V lost 2 bases, J lost 12 bases, and 18 bases stayed unmatched. CDR1 is SGHAT, CDR2 FQNNGV, per germline. In DNA form, the CDR3 reads TGTGCCAGCAGCTTACAATCGGACAGGTACCAGTTTTCGGAACTGTTTTTT. Its protein is CASSLQSDRYQFSELFF. Full variable domain (rest looked up from reference TRBV11-2 and TRBJ1-4): EAGVAQSPRYKIIEKRQSVAFWCNPISGHATLYWYQQILGQGPKLLIQFQNNGVVDDSQLPKDRFSAERLKGVDSTLKIQPAKLEDSAVYLCASSLQSDRYQFSELFFGSGTQLSVL.

The chain combines TRBV4-1 with TRBJ1-4, with a weak D call TRBD1 (5 bases). This CDR3 is built from 16 residues. CDR1 is MGHRA and CDR2 is YSYEKL in the germline V gene. Trimming removed 0 bases from V and 3 bases from J, with 11 bases in between. As DNA, the CDR3 is TGCGCCAGCAGCCAAGACCCGGGGGGAGCTAATGAAAAACTGTTTTTT. Its protein product is CASSQDPGGANEKLFF.

The rearrangement links TRBV10-3 to TRBJ1-2; D possibly corresponds to TRBD1 (6 bases). CDR1 is ENHRY and CDR2 is SYGVKD in the germline V gene. The germline V and J ends were trimmed by 9 bases and 6 bases, with 17 bases remaining between them. The CDR3 length is 13 residues. The CDR3 sequence: CAIAAVGANGYTF. The CDR3 nucleotides read TGTGCCATAGCGGCGGTGGGGGCTAATGGCTACACCTTC.

The chain has TRBV9 and TRBJ1-1, with no clear D. This CDR3 contains 13 residues. Trimming removed 0 bases from V and 3 bases from J, with 6 bases in between. The V gene's germline CDR1 is SGDLS and CDR2 YYNGEE. Written as DNA, the CDR3 is TGTGCCAGCAGCGTAGCGGGGTACACTGAAGCTTTCTTT. It specifies CASSVAGYTEAFF.

The chain uses TRBV9 and TRBJ2-2; possibly TRBD1 for D (6 bases). Germline V CDR1 and CDR2: SGDLS, YYNGEE. The CDR3 totals 14 residues. Between the trimmed V and J ends, which lost 4 bases and 7 bases, there was a span of 14 bases. CDR3 nucleotides: TGTGCCAGCAGCACAGGGTCATCGGGCGGGGAGCTGTTTTTT. The encoded protein is CASSTGSSGGELFF.

The rearrangement uses TRBV30 and TRBJ2-5; the match to TRBD2 covers 7 bases. V was pared by 1 base and J by 2 bases, with 7 bases of the junction left unmatched. The CDR3 length is 15 residues. CDR1 is GTSNPN, CDR2 SVGIG, per germline (reference sequence). CDR3 bases: TGTGCCTGGAGTGGGACTAGGAGGAGTCAAGAGACCCAGTACTTC. Translation: CAWSGTRRSQETQYF.

This clone was counted a few times. Here the CDR3 DNA reads TGCGCCAGCAGCCAAGCCCCGGGGGGCCTGGAAGATACGCAGTATTTT. Translation: CASSQAPGGLEDTQYF. The chain recombines TRBV4-1 with TRBJ2-3; D is perhaps TRBD2 (7 bases). From germline, CDR1 is MGHRA and CDR2 YSYEKL. The V gene lost 1 base and the J gene lost 5 bases, with 16 bases spanning the gap. This CDR3 is built from 16 residues.